The clone carrying this T cell receptor (beta chain) was found a few times. The sample is drawn from a study of control samples from healthy donors and cancer patients. Using immunoSEQ multiplex PCR, the repertoire was profiled, and TCRdb retains in-frame clones only, with some absent. The sample yields 90,000 to 100,000 clones, roughly 83% seen once. The germline CDR1 and CDR2 sequences are SGHRS and YFSETQ. The CDR3 runs 15 residues. V dropped 0 bases and J dropped 2 bases, with 9 bases sitting between them. Sequenced: blood. V gene TRBV5-1 combines with J gene TRBJ2-1; D call uncertain. The TCR originated in a woman aged 25 to 39 in good health. The CDR3 coding sequence is TGCGCCAGCAGCTTGGAAGGGAATCCCTACAATGAGCAGTTCTTC. Translated: CASSLEGNPYNEQFF.